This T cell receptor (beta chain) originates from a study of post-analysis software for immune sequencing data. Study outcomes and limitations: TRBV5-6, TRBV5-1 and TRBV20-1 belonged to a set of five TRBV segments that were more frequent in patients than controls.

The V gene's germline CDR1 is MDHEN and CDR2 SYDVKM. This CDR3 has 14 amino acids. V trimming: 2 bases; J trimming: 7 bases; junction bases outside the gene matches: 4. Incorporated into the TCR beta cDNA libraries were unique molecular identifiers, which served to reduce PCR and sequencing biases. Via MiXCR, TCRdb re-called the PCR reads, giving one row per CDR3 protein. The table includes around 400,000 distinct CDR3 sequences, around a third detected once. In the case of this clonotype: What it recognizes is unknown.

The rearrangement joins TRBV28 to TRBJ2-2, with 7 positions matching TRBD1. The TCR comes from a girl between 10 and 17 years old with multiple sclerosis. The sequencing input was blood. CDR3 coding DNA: TGTGCCAGCAGTTTAGAGGGGGCCATCGGGGAGCTGTTTTTT. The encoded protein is CASSLEGAIGELFF.